Following are 17 T cell receptor beta chains from one sample sequenced in a study of vaccination and CD4 T cells after COVID-19. Treatment here: roughly ten-day PBMC culture with coronavirus spike peptide pools or control peptides (ViraFEST assay). Pre-COVID-19 pandemic sampling (2011-2018) yielded the unexposed donor's CD4+ T cells. Their antigen targets remain unknown. Sequence data for DNA of cultured CD4+ T cells were generated by the Oncomine TCR Beta short-read assay. TCRdb analysed the PCR reads with MiXCR anew, one entry per CDR3 protein. The table includes about 7,800 distinct CDR3 sequences, under 40% detected once. The sample comprised CD4+ T cells from blood, cultured in vitro. The receptors originated from a human donor in good health.

The V call is TRBV10-3, the J call TRBJ2-4, with D uncertain. The CDR3 covers 16 residues. Germline V gives CDR1 ENHRY, CDR2 SYGVKD. Trimming removed 0 bases at V and 0 bases at J, with 9 bases between. CDR3 residues: CAISESAVVAKNIQYF. Written as DNA, the CDR3 is TGTGCCATCAGTGAGTCCGCCGTGGTAGCCAAAAACATTCAGTACTTC.

The rearrangement uses TRBV20-1 and TRBJ2-2, with D perhaps TRBD1 (5 bases). This CDR3 is 15 amino acids long. In germline, CDR1 is DFQATT, CDR2 SNEGSKA (reference sequence). The V end lost 5 bases, the J end lost 4 bases, and 17 bases lay between the germline ends. In DNA, the CDR3 is TGCAGTGCTCAAACTACAGGCGCATTCACCGGGGAGCTGTTTTTT. Translation: CSAQTTGAFTGELFF.

This clonotype was detected a few times. The chain employs TRBV6-1 and TRBJ2-3; 10 positions match TRBD1. With 5 bases clipped from V and 10 bases from J, the junction kept 3 bases outside the gene matches. The CDR3 loop spans 12 amino acids. CDR1 is MNHNS and CDR2 is SASEGT in the germline V gene. CDR3 amino acids: CASSQDRGSQYF. The DNA for the CDR3 is TGTGCCAGCAGTCAGGACAGGGGGTCGCAGTATTTT.

V and J are TRBV4-3 and TRBJ1-6; D is possibly TRBD1 (6 bases). The germline gives CDR1 LGHNA, CDR2 YSLEER. V shed 0 bases and J shed 3 bases, with 15 bases lying between them. This CDR3 is built from 18 residues. CDR3 in amino acids: CASSQDLGVTGYNSPLHF. The CDR3 region has the DNA TGCGCCAGCAGCCAAGATCTTGGGGTGACAGGCTATAATTCACCCCTCCACTTT.

The chain links TRBV7-2 to TRBJ2-7; 7 bases are a match to TRBD1. Germline CDR1 SGHTA, CDR2 FQGNSA. The junction had 5 bases not matched to a gene; V was cut back by 1 base and J by 2 bases. The CDR3 has 15 amino acids. The CDR3 DNA sequence: TGTGCCAGCAGCTTAGAGGGCAGGGGGACCTACGAGCAGTACTTC. This gives the protein CASSLEGRGTYEQYF.

This clonotype has just a few counts. The chain employs TRBV10-3 and TRBJ2-3; no reliable D call. Germline V gene lookup returns CDR1 ENHRY and CDR2 SYGVKD. The CDR3 extends over 12 amino acids. V lost 5 bases and J lost 6, with 9 bases in between. In nucleotides, the CDR3 is TGTGCCATCAGTTGGGGTCCTGATACGCAGTATTTT. Encoded protein: CAISWGPDTQYF.

J is TRBJ1-2 and V is TRBV20-1; 9 positions match TRBD1. Trimming took 3 bases from V and 3 from J; bases not matched to a gene: 8. Germline lookup yields CDR1 DFQATT and CDR2 SNEGSKA (reference sequence). CDR3 length: 15 amino acids. CDR3 region: CSARKQGARDYGYTF. CDR3 in DNA: TGCAGTGCTAGGAAACAGGGGGCGAGGGACTATGGCTACACCTTC.

The chain is built from TRBV30 and TRBJ2-3; maybe TRBD2 (6 bases). CDR1 and CDR2 from the germline V gene are GTSNPN and SVGIG (reference sequence). The CDR3 length is 13 residues. V lost 5 bases and J 1 base, leaving 10 bases between the germline ends. CDR3: CAWGGGGTDTQYF. CDR3 nucleotides: TGTGCCTGGGGTGGAGGGGGCACAGATACGCAGTATTTT.

This clonotype was seen a few times. This sequence joins TRBV6-1 and TRBJ2-3, with 10 bases aligning to TRBD2. The J segment lost 5 bases and the V segment lost 6 bases, leaving 5 bases of the junction unmatched. CDR1 and CDR2 from the germline V gene are MNHNS and SASEGT. The CDR3 sequence is 14 residues long. CDR3 nucleotides: TGTGCCAGCAGAGCGGGGGGGCCCGTAGATACGCAGTATTTT. Residues: CASRAGGPVDTQYF.

This clonotype was seen more than once but under ten times. V and J are TRBV7-8 and TRBJ2-1; D gene uncertain. This CDR3 has 15 amino acids. Germline V CDR1 and CDR2: SGHVS, FQNEAQ. Trimming removed 5 bases from V and 0 bases from J, with 11 bases in between. DNA for the CDR3: TGTGCCAGCAGCATGAGTCCTAGCTCCTACAATGAGCAGTTCTTC. As protein: CASSMSPSSYNEQFF.

This clonotype was seen a handful of times. This chain joins TRBV20-1 and TRBJ2-3, with TRBD2 matching over 11 bases. V shed 5 bases and J 3 bases; nucleotides not matched to a gene: 7. Germline CDR1 reads DFQATT; CDR2 reads SNEGSKA (reference sequence). CDR3 length: 15 residues. The CDR3 protein is CSAYLLAGVTDTQYF. DNA for the CDR3: TGCAGTGCTTACCTACTAGCGGGAGTAACAGATACGCAGTATTTT.

This clonotype was picked up a small number of times. The chain couples TRBV7-2 to TRBJ1-1; D call uncertain. Trimming stripped 2 bases from V and 1 base from J, with 14 bases between. The germline CDR1 and CDR2 sequences are SGHTA and FQGNSA. The CDR3 totals 16 residues. CDR3 sequence: CASSLRTGLSNTEAFF. The CDR3 DNA sequence: TGTGCCAGCAGCTTAAGAACCGGACTGTCGAACACTGAAGCTTTCTTT. Combining the CDR3 with reference TRBV7-2 and TRBJ1-1 gives the whole variable domain GAGVSQSPSNKVTEKGKDVELRCDPISGHTALYWYRQSLGQGLEFLIYFQGNSAPDKSGLPSDRFSAERTGGSVSTLTIQRTQQEDSAVYLCASSLRTGLSNTEAFFGQGTRLTVV.

The table lists this clonotype with a few counts. The CDR3, as DNA: TGTGCCAGCAGCTTAGGAGGGACAGGGGCCTTAACCGAAGCTTTCTTT. Translating gives CASSLGGTGALTEAFF. The chain recombines TRBV11-2 with TRBJ1-1, with 10 nucleotides matching TRBD1. The V and J ends lost 1 base and 8 bases, in that order; junction bases with no gene match: 10. Germline V gives CDR1 SGHAT, CDR2 FQNNGV. The CDR3 consists of 16 residues.

The chain has TRBV15 and TRBJ2-7, with D possibly being TRBD1 (6 bases). Trimming shortened V by 2 bases and J by 0 bases, and 14 bases separated the two germline ends. CDR3 size: 16 residues. CDR1 is LNHNV, CDR2 YYDKDF, per germline (reference sequence). The DNA of the CDR3 is TGTGCCACCAGCAGAACGAGACAGGCCCGCTCCTACGAGCAGTACTTC. The encoded protein is CATSRTRQARSYEQYF.

The chain is built from TRBV2 and TRBJ2-1; D is ambiguous. Germline V gene lookup returns CDR1 SNHLY and CDR2 FYNNEI. V lost 8 bases and J 8 bases, leaving 16 bases between the germline ends. CDR3 length: 13 amino acids. DNA of the CDR3: TGTGCCAGCTTTGGCAGTGGGCAGGATGAGCAGTTCTTC. Protein sequence: CASFGSGQDEQFF.

V and J are TRBV19 and TRBJ2-5; D uncertain. Trimming cost V 1 base and J 2 bases, with 11 bases left between them. The CDR3 contains 15 residues. Per germline, CDR1 LNHDA and CDR2 SQIVND (reference sequence). The CDR3 spells CASSIGAGVQETQYF. CDR3 DNA: TGTGCCAGTAGTATAGGGGCTGGAGTACAAGAGACCCAGTACTTC.

This clonotype has a handful of counts. The DNA for the CDR3 is TGTGCCAGCAGTTACGAGGTGCAACCTAGAATCGGCTACACCTTC. Translating gives CASSYEVQPRIGYTF. The chain couples TRBV6-5 to TRBJ1-2; D is ambiguous. The germline V gene has CDR1 MNHEY and CDR2 SVGAGI. This CDR3 has 15 amino acids. V shed 2 bases and J shed 8 bases, with 18 bases lying between them.